This entry lists 4 T cell receptor beta chains sequenced from one sample in a study of regulatory T cells in long-lasting Graves disease. The time point here: newly diagnosed GD, antithyroid drugs for less than 3 months. With RNA extracted from PBMCs as input, the TCR library was made. Relying on iRepertoire HTBI primers and Arm-PCR of CDR3 regions, the team built TCR beta libraries. TCRdb itself ran the multiplex PCR reads through MiXCR, one entry per CDR3 protein. The sample includes roughly 500,000 distinct CDR3 sequences, approximately 13% of them seen just once. The data were also submitted as part of a second study, on T cells in Graves' hyperthyroidism and ophthalmopathy.

Source: peripheral blood mononuclear cells (PBMCs), taken at new diagnosis, from a patient treated with antithyroid drugs. These receptors were obtained from a man under 40 with Graves disease.

This clonotype has ten or more counts. The rearrangement links TRBV5-1 to TRBJ2-3, with 13 bases that match TRBD2. Losses at the gene ends were 1 base for V and 5 bases for J; bases not matched to a gene: 7. CDR3 length: 17 amino acids. Germline values: CDR1 SGHRS, CDR2 YFSETQ. The CDR3 spells CASSLSLLAGGEDTQYF. DNA for the CDR3: TGCGCCAGCAGCTTGAGTTTACTAGCGGGAGGGGAAGATACGCAGTATTTT. The full variable domain, completed using reference TRBV5-1 and TRBJ2-3, is KAGVTQTPRYLIKTRGQQVTLSCSPISGHRSVSWYQQTPGQGLQFLFEYFSETQRNKGNFPGRFSGRQFSNSRSEMNVSTLELGDSALYLCASSLSLLAGGEDTQYFGPGTRLTVL.

This clonotype was recorded many times. A clone one base away is much larger, so this may be a read error. The chain carries TRBV2 and TRBJ1-1; no definite D call. Germline V gene sequence: CDR1 SNHLY, CDR2 FYNNEI. The CDR3 sequence is 13 residues long. CDR3 nucleotides: TGTGCCAACAGTAAGGACGGGAACACTGAAGCTTTCTTT. Translated, it gives CANSKDGNTEAFF.

Points on this clonotype: This may come from a read error, since a much larger clone is one base off. The CDR3 here is CATSESPGLDTGELFF. In nucleotides, the CDR3 is TGTGCCACCAGTGAATCGCCAGGGCTAGACACCGGGGAGCTGTTTTTT. The J gene is TRBJ2-2, the V gene TRBV24-1; D is possibly TRBD1 (5 bases). Trimming removed 4 bases from V and 3 bases from J, with 14 bases in between. This CDR3 spans 16 amino acids. The germline gives CDR1 KGHDR, CDR2 SFDVKD.

This clonotype showed up many times. V is TRBV27 and J is TRBJ2-1; 7 bases are shared with TRBD1. The V segment lost 6 bases and the J segment 5 bases; nucleotides outside the gene matches: 7. Germline V lookup: CDR1 MNHEY, CDR2 SMNVEV (reference sequence). There are 14 residues in the CDR3. The CDR3 sequence: CASRNRGIDNEQFF. CDR3 nucleotides: TGTGCCAGCAGAAACAGGGGAATCGACAATGAGCAGTTCTTC.